The rows below give T cell receptor beta chains drawn from one sample of a study of human T cells and chemical hapten exposure. From the 5' RACE reads, TCRdb called clonotypes with MiXCR, one entry per CDR3 protein. In the table there are fewer than 150,000 distinct CDR3 sequences, 19% of which are singletons. The receptors derive from a human donor in good health. Each CDR3 is given with its conserved first and last residue. A D gene is named only where the DNA matches it firmly. Expanded clones get a size class; other rows say once, few or many, or leave the size out.

v_gene	abundance	j_gene	d_gene	CDR3nt	CDR3aa
TRBV28	many	TRBJ1-1	NA	TGTGCCAGCAGGCCTGTCTTCATGAACACTGAAGCTTTCTTT	CASRPVFMNTEAFF
TRBV5-1	few	TRBJ1-6	TRBD1	TGCGCCAGCAGCTTCGGGACAGGGAATAATTCACCCCTCCACTTT	CASSFGTGNNSPLHF
TRBV20-1	NA	TRBJ1-1	NA	TGCAGTGCTCTAGAGGGGGGAACTGACACTGAAGCTTTCTTT	CSALEGGTDTEAFF
TRBV12-3/TRBV12-4	few	TRBJ2-3	TRBD2	TGTGCCAGCAGTTTCGCGGGAGGGCCGGGCACAGATACGCAGTATTTT	CASSFAGGPGTDTQYF
TRBV4-2	NA	TRBJ1-6	TRBD1	TGTGCCAGCAGCCAACTCACGGGACAGGGTACGAATTCACCCCTCCACTTT	CASSQLTGQGTNSPLHF
TRBV18	NA	TRBJ2-1	TRBD2	TGTGCCAGCTCACCACCGGGACTAGCGGGAGGGACCCACAATGAGCAGTTCTTC	CASSPPGLAGGTHNEQFF
TRBV30	NA	TRBJ1-5	NA	TGTGCCTGGAGTAATAAGGGAGGGAAAGGCAATCAGCCCCAGCATTTT	CAWSNKGGKGNQPQHF
TRBV5-5	NA	TRBJ2-7	NA	TGTGCCAGCAGGTTGGTGGGGCAGGTCCACCACGAGCAGTACTTC	CASRLVGQVHHEQYF
TRBV7-3	many	TRBJ2-1	NA	TGTGCCAGCAGCTTCGGGACTCCGTGGGGAAATGAGCAGTTCTTC	CASSFGTPWGNEQFF
TRBV19	few	TRBJ1-6	NA	TGTGCCAGTAGTATCCACCACCACCGGGACCATAATTCACCCCTCCACTTT	CASSIHHHRDHNSPLHF
TRBV29-1	NA	TRBJ1-2	TRBD1	TGCAGCGTCCCGGGACAGGGGGCTAACTATGGCTACACCTTC	CSVPGQGANYGYTF
TRBV30	few	TRBJ2-7	NA	TGTGCCTGGAGTAGGGGGGACCTTTACGAGCAGTACTTC	CAWSRGDLYEQYF
TRBV24-1	NA	TRBJ1-5	NA	TGTGCCACCTCGCCGGGTATGGGGCCCCAGCATTTT	CATSPGMGPQHF